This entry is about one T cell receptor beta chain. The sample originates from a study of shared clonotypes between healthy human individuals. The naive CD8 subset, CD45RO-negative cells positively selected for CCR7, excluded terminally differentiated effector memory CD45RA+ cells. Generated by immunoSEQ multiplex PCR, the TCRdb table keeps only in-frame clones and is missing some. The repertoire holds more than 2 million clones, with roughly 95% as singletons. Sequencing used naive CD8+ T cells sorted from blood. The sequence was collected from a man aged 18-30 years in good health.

CDR3 protein: CASRGTGAGGNQPQHF. DNA for the CDR3: TGTGCCAGCAGAGGGACGGGGGCCGGAGGCAATCAGCCCCAGCATTTT. The chain has TRBV2 and TRBJ1-5, with D perhaps matching TRBD1 (6 bases). The germline V and J ends were trimmed by 6 bases and 2 bases, with 17 bases remaining between them. CDR3 length: 16 residues. CDR1 SNHLY and CDR2 FYNNEI come from the germline V gene.